A selection of T cell receptor beta chains follows, all from one sample in a study of blood T cell repertoires in COVID-19. Some clones are missing from TCRdb's copy, which holds only in-frame ones; the method was immunoSEQ multiplex PCR. The sample lists about 42,000 clones, about 91% seen once, with approximately 3.3% in the top ten. Sequences were obtained from peripheral blood. The source of these receptors is a human donor in a cohort sampled during active COVID-19. Both conserved end residues are part of each CDR3. A D gene is named only where the DNA matches it firmly. The size field is filled for only some rows; it gives once, few, many or a size class.

j_call clone_size v_call d_call cdr3_aa cdr3_nt
TRBJ1-5 NA TRBV10-3 TRBD1 CAISGQGAGQPQHF TGTGCCATCAGCGGACAGGGGGCAGGTCAGCCCCAGCATTTT
TRBJ1-6 NA TRBV30 TRBD1 CAWREWDRGVSPLHF TGTGCCTGGAGGGAATGGGACAGGGGAGTTTCACCCCTCCACTTT
TRBJ2-3 NA TRBV9 TRBD1 CASSAGTGVGTQYF TGTGCCAGCAGCGCAGGGACAGGGGTGGGTACGCAGTATTTT
TRBJ2-2 once TRBV6-5 NA CASWQHLNTGELFF TGTGCCAGCTGGCAACACCTTAACACCGGGGAGCTGTTTTTT
TRBJ2-1 NA TRBV13 NA CASSLTGVWSSYNEQFF TGTGCCAGCAGCTTAACGGGAGTTTGGAGCTCCTACAATGAGCAGTTCTTC
TRBJ1-2 NA TRBV28 NA CASSLSSRFNGYTF TGTGCCAGCAGTTTATCGTCCAGGTTTAATGGCTACACCTTC
TRBJ2-1 NA TRBV9 TRBD2 CASSVATLAGVYNEQFF TGTGCCAGCAGCGTAGCTACCTTAGCGGGAGTTTATAATGAGCAGTTCTTC
TRBJ2-5 NA TRBV7-9 TRBD2 CASSLEGRAQYF TGTGCCAGCAGCTTAGAAGGGAGGGCCCAGTACTTC
TRBJ2-2 NA TRBV27 NA CASTPDFSTTGELFF TGTGCCAGCACACCCGACTTCTCTACCACCGGGGAGCTGTTTTTT
TRBJ1-1 NA TRBV5-1 NA CASSPRGGSNTEAFF TGCGCCAGCAGCCCACGTGGAGGCTCGAACACTGAAGCTTTCTTT
TRBJ1-1 NA TRBV20-1 NA CSASGGPRTEAFF TGCAGTGCTAGTGGAGGGCCGAGGACTGAAGCTTTCTTT
TRBJ2-5 NA TRBV7-9 TRBD2 CASSHGLAGGPIETQYF TGTGCCAGCAGCCACGGACTAGCGGGAGGGCCGATAGAGACCCAGTACTTC
TRBJ1-2 once TRBV2 NA CASSDGGVGYGYTF TGTGCCAGCAGTGACGGAGGGGTCGGGTATGGCTACACCTTC
TRBJ1-1 NA TRBV4-3 NA CASSSSGMNTEAFF TGCGCCAGCAGTTCCTCCGGTATGAACACTGAAGCTTTCTTT
TRBJ1-5 NA TRBV5-5 TRBD1 CASSQRTGDNNQPQHF TGTGCCAGCAGCCAGAGGACAGGGGATAACAATCAGCCCCAGCATTTT
TRBJ1-2 NA TRBV3-1/TRBV3-2 NA CASSQVRGDGYTF TGTGCCAGCAGCCAAGTCAGGGGAGATGGCTACACCTTC
TRBJ2-1 NA TRBV7-9 TRBD2 CASSLSGGRDEQFF TGTGCCAGCAGCTTGTCGGGAGGGCGCGATGAGCAGTTCTTC
TRBJ1-1 NA TRBV29-1 NA CSDLQGLGGEAFF TGCAGCGACTTACAGGGTTTAGGCGGGGAAGCTTTCTTT
TRBJ2-1 NA TRBV5-4 NA CASSPPRRSVYNEQFF TGTGCCAGCAGCCCCCCCCGGAGATCCGTATACAATGAGCAGTTCTTC
TRBJ1-1 NA TRBV19 NA CASRGVGIGTSTEAFF TGTGCCAGTCGGGGGGTGGGGATTGGGACGAGCACTGAAGCTTTCTTT
TRBJ2-1 NA TRBV5-1 TRBD2 CASRRSSGSSYNEQFF TGCGCCAGCAGAAGGTCTAGCGGGTCCTCCTACAATGAGCAGTTCTTC
TRBJ2-1 NA TRBV28 TRBD1 CASSGWDSYNEQFF TGTGCCAGCAGTGGCTGGGACAGCTACAATGAGCAGTTCTTC
TRBJ1-2 NA TRBV7-8 NA CASSFRGGYGYTF TGTGCCAGCAGCTTCCGGGGGGGCTATGGCTACACCTTC
TRBJ1-4 NA TRBV15 NA CATSRDYKPGQKLFF TGTGCCACCAGCAGAGATTATAAGCCAGGCCAAAAACTGTTTTTT
TRBJ1-2 few TRBV19 TRBD1 CASSAGTGNYGYTF TGTGCCAGTAGTGCCGGGACAGGGAACTATGGCTACACCTTC
TRBJ2-1 NA TRBV29-1 TRBD2 CSVTGTSGLSEQFF TGCAGCGTTACCGGGACTAGCGGGCTGAGTGAGCAGTTCTTC
TRBJ2-1 NA TRBV2 TRBD2 CASTRLASYNEQFF TGTGCCAGCACTCGACTAGCGTCGTACAATGAGCAGTTCTTC
TRBJ1-5 NA TRBV19 TRBD1 CASRVDRALNQPQHF TGTGCCAGTAGGGTAGACAGGGCCCTAAATCAGCCCCAGCATTTT
TRBJ1-1 NA TRBV27 NA CASSPRAFF TGTGCCAGCAGTCCTAGGGCTTTCTTT
TRBJ2-4 NA TRBV6-1 TRBD1 CASSEEAGGGGSDIQYF TGTGCCAGCAGTGAAGAGGCAGGGGGTGGAGGATCGGACATTCAGTACTTC
TRBJ2-7 NA TRBV2 TRBD1 CASRDQGDSYEQYF TGTGCCAGCAGGGACCAGGGGGACAGCTACGAGCAGTACTTC
TRBJ2-6 NA TRBV7-6 NA CASSQGSGANVLTF TGTGCCAGCAGCCAGGGGTCAGGGGCCAACGTCCTGACTTTC
TRBJ1-5 NA TRBV6-2/TRBV6-3 NA CASSRGKQGFGNQPQHF TGTGCCAGCAGCCGCGGCAAACAGGGATTCGGGAATCAGCCCCAGCATTTT
TRBJ2-1 NA TRBV27 NA CASSYRASGNEQFF TGTGCCAGCAGCTACAGGGCGTCGGGCAATGAGCAGTTCTTC
TRBJ1-5 NA TRBV10-3 NA CAISYSENQPQHF TGCGCCATCAGTTACAGTGAAAATCAGCCCCAGCATTTT
TRBJ1-1 NA TRBV28 NA CASSLSGWELEAFF TGTGCCAGCAGTTTAAGCGGGTGGGAACTTGAAGCTTTCTTT
TRBJ1-1 NA TRBV21-1 NA CASSKVVRDGANTEAFF TGTGCCAGCAGCAAAGTAGTCAGGGATGGCGCGAACACTGAAGCTTTCTTT
TRBJ2-3 NA TRBV19 NA CASRSGSRDTQYF TGTGCCAGCAGAAGCGGTTCACGGGATACGCAGTATTTT
TRBJ1-1 NA TRBV3-1/TRBV3-2 NA CASSQEESGTEAFF TGTGCCAGCAGCCAAGAGGAGTCCGGCACTGAAGCTTTCTTT
TRBJ1-1 NA TRBV7-6 NA CASSQLPPGEVFTEAFF TGTGCCAGCAGCCAACTGCCCCCAGGCGAAGTATTCACTGAAGCTTTCTTT
TRBJ2-7 once TRBV29-1 NA CSPNSVGGRQEAQEQYF TGCAGCCCAAACAGCGTGGGCGGACGACAGGAGGCCCAGGAGCAGTACTTC
TRBJ1-4 NA TRBV5-1 TRBD1 CASSLVGQGIGTNEKLFF TGCGCCAGCAGCTTGGTGGGACAGGGAATTGGGACTAATGAAAAACTGTTTTTT
TRBJ1-2 few TRBV28 NA CASSYRGQHYGYTF TGTGCCAGCAGCTACCGCGGACAGCACTATGGCTACACCTTC
TRBJ1-4 NA TRBV5-8 TRBD1 CASSKFRDRGLITNEKLFF TGTGCCAGCAGCAAATTCCGGGACAGGGGATTGATAACTAATGAAAAACTGTTTTTT
TRBJ1-1 once TRBV19 TRBD1 CASSMGTGNTEAFF TGTGCCAGTAGTATGGGGACAGGGAACACTGAAGCTTTCTTT
TRBJ2-3 NA TRBV5-1 TRBD2 CASSPGASGGRADTQYF TGCGCCAGCAGCCCCGGGGCTAGCGGGGGCCGGGCAGATACGCAGTATTTT
TRBJ2-3 NA TRBV4-3 TRBD2 CASSQEHSGGAFSVPDTQYF TGCGCCAGCAGCCAAGAACATAGCGGGGGGGCCTTTTCTGTCCCAGATACGCAGTATTTT